These T cell receptor beta chains were read from a single sample in a study of Graves' ophthalmopathy and Graves' hyperthyroidism. TCRdb fed the multiplex PCR reads into MiXCR, producing one record per CDR3 protein. This sample has 600,000 to 950,000 distinct CDR3 sequences, with 35% to 50% found just once. What was sequenced was peripheral blood. All receptors derive from an adult man with Graves' ophthalmopathy. CDR3s include the opening cysteine and the closing phenylalanine or tryptophan. The D gene is left open where the match is weak. Where a row states a size, it is once, few, many or the class of an expanded clone; other rows omit it.

.	TRBV5-1	13	TRBJ2-7	.	TGCGCCAGCAGCGACCCCCCCTCGGCCGAGCAGTACTTC	CASSDPPSAEQYF
TRBD1	TRBV5-6	14	TRBJ1-2	.	TGTGCCAGCAACCTCAGGGGGTCTGCCCATGGCTACACCTTC	CASNLRGSAHGYTF
TRBD1	TRBV20-1	13	TRBJ1-1	many	TGCAGTGCTCGCGGACAGGCGAACACTGAAGCTTTCTTT	CSARGQANTEAFF
.	TRBV5-4	15	TRBJ2-5	few	TGTGCCAGCAGCGGCGGCTCCACAGGCCAAGAGACCCAGTACTTC	CASSGGSTGQETQYF
TRBD1	TRBV6-6	13	TRBJ1-1	.	TGTGCCAGCAGTTACGAACAGGGGATTGAAGCTTTCTTT	CASSYEQGIEAFF
TRBD1	TRBV7-9	17	TRBJ1-6	many	TGTGCCAGCAGCTCAAGAGCGGTGACAGGGCGGAATTCACCCCTCCACTTT	CASSSRAVTGRNSPLHF
.	TRBV11-2	15	TRBJ2-5	many	TGTGCCAGCAGCATAGACGGCAGGGCGGAGGAGACCCAGTACTTC	CASSIDGRAEETQYF
TRBD2	TRBV7-9	16	TRBJ2-2	.	TGTGCCAGCACTTTAGCGGGAGGGCCCGGCGGCGGGGAGCTGTTTTTT	CASTLAGGPGGGELFF
.	TRBV7-9	16	TRBJ2-2	.	TGTGCCAGCAGCTTAGGCGGGCGGTCGAACACCGGGGAGCTGTTTTTT	CASSLGGRSNTGELFF
TRBD1	TRBV20-1	16	TRBJ1-5	few	TGCAGTGCCCCTGCCCAGGGGGCTAGAAGCAATCAGCCCCAGCATTTT	CSAPAQGARSNQPQHF
.	TRBV29-1	14	TRBJ1-2	once	TGCAGCGTTGGGGGAGGGGGGGACAACTATGGCTACACCTTC	CSVGGGGDNYGYTF
.	TRBV29-1	12	TRBJ1-1	many	TGCAGCGTTTCCGGGGGGATGACCGAAGCTTTCTTT	CSVSGGMTEAFF
TRBD1	TRBV5-1	15	TRBJ1-1	.	TGCGCCAGCAGCACCGCGACAGGGGGTCTAGGGGAAGCTTTCTTT	CASSTATGGLGEAFF
TRBD1	TRBV15	16	TRBJ1-2	.	TGTGCCACCAGCAGCCCGGCAGGGGGAACTAACTATGGCTACACCTTC	CATSSPAGGTNYGYTF
.	TRBV5-4	16	TRBJ1-2	.	TGCGCCAGCAGCCAAGATTGGAGTCGGGACGGCTATGGCTACACCTTC	CASSQDWSRDGYGYTF
.	TRBV7-2	13	TRBJ2-5	.	TGTGCCAGCAGCCTGGGCAGGGGCAAGACCCAGTACTTC	CASSLGRGKTQYF
.	TRBV7-9	14	TRBJ1-3	.	TGTGCCAGCAGGGCGACAGGAAATGGAAACACCATATATTTT	CASRATGNGNTIYF
TRBD1	TRBV25-1	15	TRBJ1-6	many	TGTGCCAGCAGTGAGCACAGGGGGCGGAATTCACCCCTCCACTTT	CASSEHRGRNSPLHF
.	TRBV25-1	16	TRBJ1-1	many	TGTGCCAGCTCTTCGAGAATGGGACGGAGGGTCAGTGAAGCTTTCTTT	CASSSRMGRRVSEAFF
.	TRBV9	16	TRBJ2-7	.	TGTGCCAGCAGCGTAGCCCCTACAGGGCTGTCCTACGAGCAGTACTTC	CASSVAPTGLSYEQYF
.	TRBV6-1	13	TRBJ1-1	few	TGTGCCAGCAGTGTGTCGCTGGACACTGAAGCTTTCTTT	CASSVSLDTEAFF
.	TRBV11-1	16	TRBJ1-2	.	TGTGCCAGCAGCCAAAGGTGGACACGTAGCTTGTATGGCTACACCTTC	CASSQRWTRSLYGYTF
.	TRBV7-6	15	TRBJ1-1	.	TGTGCCAGCAGCCCTGACCCGGGGGCTATAGCTGAAGCTTTCTTT	CASSPDPGAIAEAFF
TRBD1	TRBV10-3	14	TRBJ2-7	few	TGTGCCAGCAATATGCAGGGGGCTGTGCACGAGCAGTACTTC	CASNMQGAVHEQYF
.	TRBV4-3	15	TRBJ1-6	.	TGCGCCAGCAGCCAAGAAGGTCCGGGCGGATCACCCCTCCACTTT	CASSQEGPGGSPLHF
TRBD2	TRBV10-3	15	TRBJ2-7	.	TGTGCCATCAGTTTCCGGACTAGCGGGAGCTCCGAGCAGTACTTC	CAISFRTSGSSEQYF
.	TRBV10-2	16	TRBJ2-6	.	TGCGCCAGCAGTGTTCAGGGAAGCCCTGGGGCCAACGTCCTGACTTTC	CASSVQGSPGANVLTF
.	TRBV4-3	13	TRBJ1-6	few	TGCGCCAGCAGCCAGGAACCCTATTCACCCCTCCACTTT	CASSQEPYSPLHF
.	TRBV10-3	16	TRBJ1-5	few	TGTGCCAGCAGTACGGGTCGGGAGACTAGCAATCAGCCCCAGCATTTT	CASSTGRETSNQPQHF
.	TRBV7-9	12	TRBJ1-5	many	TGTGCCAGCAGCGCCGGCAATCAGCCCCAGCATTTT	CASSAGNQPQHF
TRBD1	TRBV29-1	15	TRBJ2-3	.	TGCAGCGTTGGGGGGACAGGGCCGCTCCGAATAATGCAGTATTTT	CSVGGTGPLRIMQYF
.	TRBV11-2	16	TRBJ1-3	.	TGTGCCAGCAGCCTAGCAGCGTCTTCCTCTGGAAACACCATATATTTT	CASSLAASSSGNTIYF
.	TRBV25-1	16	TRBJ1-6	.	TGTGCCAGCAGCTTAGAAAAGGGACGGGAGGATTCACCCCTCCACTTT	CASSLEKGREDSPLHF
.	TRBV25-1	15	TRBJ1-2	.	.	CACSARPLANYGYTF
.	TRBV2	14	TRBJ2-2	many	TGTGCCAGCAGTTGGCGGGACTACACCGGGGAGCTGTTTTTT	CASSWRDYTGELFF
TRBD2	TRBV7-9	15	TRBJ2-7	.	TGCGCCAGCAGCTTGGGAGCGGGAGGTACCTACGAGCAGTACTTC	CASSLGAGGTYEQYF
.	TRBV7-2	15	TRBJ2-6	many	TGCGCCAGCAGCCCACAGGGTCCTGGGGCCAACGTCCTGACTTTC	CASSPQGPGANVLTF
TRBD2	TRBV7-9	16	TRBJ2-2	.	TGTGCCAGCAGCCAGACTAGCGGGTATGGCACCGGGGAGCTGTTTTTT	CASSQTSGYGTGELFF
.	TRBV7-9	14	TRBJ1-2	.	TGTGCCAGCAGCACCACAGGGACGACCTATGGCTACACCTTC	CASSTTGTTYGYTF
.	TRBV24-1	14	TRBJ1-5	.	TGTGCCAGCAGTTACGAGGGAAGCAGGCAGCCCCAGCATTTT	CASSYEGSRQPQHF